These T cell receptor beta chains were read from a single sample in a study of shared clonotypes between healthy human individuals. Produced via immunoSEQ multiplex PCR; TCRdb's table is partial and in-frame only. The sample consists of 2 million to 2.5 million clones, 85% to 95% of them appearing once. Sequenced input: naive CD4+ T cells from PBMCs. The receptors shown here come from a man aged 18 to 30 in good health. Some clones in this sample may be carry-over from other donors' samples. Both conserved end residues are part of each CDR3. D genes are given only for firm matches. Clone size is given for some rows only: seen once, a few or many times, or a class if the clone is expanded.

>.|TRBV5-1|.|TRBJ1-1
TGCGCCAGCAGCTCGGGCCGACCGAACACTGAAGCTTTCTTT
CASSSGRPNTEAFF
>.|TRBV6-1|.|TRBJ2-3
TGTGCCACCACCGGGACCGCATACACAGATACGCAGTATTTT
CATTGTAYTDTQYF
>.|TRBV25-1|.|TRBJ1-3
TGTGCCAGCACCGATGCAGGTCGCTCTGGAAACACCATATATTTT
CASTDAGRSGNTIYF
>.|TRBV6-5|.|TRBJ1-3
TGTGCCAGCAGTTACGGGGGTCCTGGAAACACCATATATTTT
CASSYGGPGNTIYF
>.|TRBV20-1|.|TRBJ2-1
TGCAGTGCCCTACGAAATGAGCAGTTCTTC
CSALRNEQFF
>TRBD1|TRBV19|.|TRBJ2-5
TGTGCCAGTAGACGGACAGGGAATCAAGAGACCCAGTACTTC
CASRRTGNQETQYF
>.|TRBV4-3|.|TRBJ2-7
TGCGCCAGCAGTCACGGCGGGCCGGCGGGCGAGCAGTACTTC
CASSHGGPAGEQYF
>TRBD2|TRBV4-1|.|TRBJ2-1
TGCGCCAGCAGCCAAGTAAGCGGGAGTTTAGTTGAGCAGTTCTTC
CASSQVSGSLVEQFF
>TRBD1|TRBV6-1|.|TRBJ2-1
TGTGCCAGCAGTGAATATCTTACAGGGGGCGATTACAATGAGCAGTTCTTC
CASSEYLTGGDYNEQFF
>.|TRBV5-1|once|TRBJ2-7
TGCGCCAGCAGCTTGGGGAGACTAGGCGATTTCTACGAGCAGTACTTC
CASSLGRLGDFYEQYF
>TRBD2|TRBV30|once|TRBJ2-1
TGTGCCTCTAGTGCAACCGGGACTAGCTCCTACAATGAGCAGTTCTTC
CASSATGTSSYNEQFF
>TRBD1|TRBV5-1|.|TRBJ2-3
TGCGCCAGCAGCCAGGACAGGGCCAATACGCAGTATTTT
CASSQDRANTQYF
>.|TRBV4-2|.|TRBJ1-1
TGTGCCAGCAGCCAGGAATATAGGGACGGCGAACTGGAAGCTTTCTTT
CASSQEYRDGELEAFF
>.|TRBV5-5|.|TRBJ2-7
TGTGCCAGCAGCGTCGAAGGGACGATAAACTACGAGCAGTACTTC
CASSVEGTINYEQYF
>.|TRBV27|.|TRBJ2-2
TGTGCCAGCAGTTTTTTTCTCACCCAGGAGAACACCGGGGAGCTGTTTTTT
CASSFFLTQENTGELFF
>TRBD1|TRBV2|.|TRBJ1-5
TGTGCCAGCAGGGGTCCCGGGACAGGGGGCAATCAGCCCCAGCATTTT
CASRGPGTGGNQPQHF
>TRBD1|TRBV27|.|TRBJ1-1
TGTGCCAGCAGCCGTGACAGGGGACGTACTGAAGCTTTCTTT
CASSRDRGRTEAFF
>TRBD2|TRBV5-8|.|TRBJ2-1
TGTGCCAGCAGCCCCACTCGGACTAGCGGGCCCTCCTACAATGAGCAGTTCTTC
CASSPTRTSGPSYNEQFF
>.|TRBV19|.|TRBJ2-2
TGTGCCAGTAAGACGGGATGGAACACCGGGGAGCTGTTTTTT
CASKTGWNTGELFF
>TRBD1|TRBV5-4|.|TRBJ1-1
TGTGCCAGCAGCTCATTTGACAGGGAAGTTGTTGAAGCTTTCTTT
CASSSFDREVVEAFF
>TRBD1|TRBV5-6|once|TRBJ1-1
TGTGCCAGCAGCTTGCTGGGGGGACAGGGACCTTCGAACACTGAAGCTTTCTTT
CASSLLGGQGPSNTEAFF
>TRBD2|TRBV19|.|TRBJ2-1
TGTGCCAGTAGTGTGGGACTAGCCAATGATGAGCAGTTCTTC
CASSVGLANDEQFF
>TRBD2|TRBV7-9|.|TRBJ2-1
TGTGCCAGCAGCTTCGGCACTAGCGGAAAACAGTGGCATGAGCAGTTCTTC
CASSFGTSGKQWHEQFF
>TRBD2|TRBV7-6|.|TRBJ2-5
TGTGCCAGCAGCCTGGGACTAGCGGGAGGGGGCCAAGAGACCCAGTACTTC
CASSLGLAGGGQETQYF
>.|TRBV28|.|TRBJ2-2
TGTGCCACCAGGGGAGGCCTAAACACCGGGGAGCTGTTTTTT
CATRGGLNTGELFF
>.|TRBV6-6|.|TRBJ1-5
TGTGCCAGCAGCCGTACGGGGGTTAGCAATCAGCCCCAGCATTTT
CASSRTGVSNQPQHF
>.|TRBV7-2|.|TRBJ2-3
TGTGCCAGCAGCTTAGTGTCCCCCGCGGATACGCAGTATTTT
CASSLVSPADTQYF
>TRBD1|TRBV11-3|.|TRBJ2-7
TGTGCCAGCAGCCCAGGACAGGCAGGGGGCTCCTACGAGCAGTACTTC
CASSPGQAGGSYEQYF
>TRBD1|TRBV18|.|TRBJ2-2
TGTGCCAGCTCACCGGGACAGGGGCCCACCGGGGAGCTGTTTTTT
CASSPGQGPTGELFF
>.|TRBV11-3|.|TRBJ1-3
TGTGCCAGCAGCTCTCCTGGAAACACCATATATTTT
CASSSPGNTIYF
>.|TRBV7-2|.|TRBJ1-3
TGTGCCAGCAGCTTAGGATCAGGGGCTGGAAACACCATATATTTT
CASSLGSGAGNTIYF
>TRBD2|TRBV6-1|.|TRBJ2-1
TGTGCCAGCGGAAGCGGGAGCTGGTCGAATGAGCAGTTCTTC
CASGSGSWSNEQFF
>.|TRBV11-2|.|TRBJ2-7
TGTGCCAGCAGCCCCTTGTCCTACGAGCAGTACTTC
CASSPLSYEQYF
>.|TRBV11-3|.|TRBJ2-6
TGTGCCAGCAGCTTAAGTGGCGGCCAGGTACGGGCCAACGTCCTGACTTTC
CASSLSGGQVRANVLTF
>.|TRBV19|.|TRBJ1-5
TGTGCCAGTAGTATTCCTCAACTCCGTAGCAATCAGCCCCAGCATTTT
CASSIPQLRSNQPQHF
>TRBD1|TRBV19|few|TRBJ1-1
TGTGCCAGTAGGGCTATCAACAGGGGGCAGGGCACTGAAGCTTTCTTT
CASRAINRGQGTEAFF
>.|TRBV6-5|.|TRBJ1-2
TGTGCCAGCAGTTACACAGCTAACTATGGCTACACCTTC
CASSYTANYGYTF
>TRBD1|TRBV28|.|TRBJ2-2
TGTGCCAGCAGTTTCGTGGGACAGGGGGTGGGCGGGGAGCTGTTTTTT
CASSFVGQGVGGELFF
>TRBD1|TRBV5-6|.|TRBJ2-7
TGTGCCAGCAGCTCCGGGACAGGGTACCGGAGATACGAGCAGTACTTC
CASSSGTGYRRYEQYF
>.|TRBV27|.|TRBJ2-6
TGTGCCAGCAGCTACAGGAACTCTGGGGCCAACGTCCTGACTTTC
CASSYRNSGANVLTF
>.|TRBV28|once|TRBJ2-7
TGTGCCAGCAGTTCCCCCATGGCGGGAAAAATGTACGAGCAGTACTTC
CASSSPMAGKMYEQYF
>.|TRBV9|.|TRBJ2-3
TGTGCCAGCAGCGTAGGAGTGCAGTCTAGCACAGATACGCAGTATTTT
CASSVGVQSSTDTQYF
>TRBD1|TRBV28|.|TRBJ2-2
TGTGCCAGCAGTTCCCCGGGACAGGGTCCCACCGGGGAGCTGTTTTTT
CASSSPGQGPTGELFF
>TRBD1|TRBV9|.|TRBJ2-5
TGTGCCAGCAGCGTAGTACAGGGGGAGACCCAGTACTTC
CASSVVQGETQYF
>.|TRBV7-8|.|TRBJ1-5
TGTGCCAGCAGCTTATCAGGGGCGGTCGGCAATCAGCCCCAGCATTTT
CASSLSGAVGNQPQHF
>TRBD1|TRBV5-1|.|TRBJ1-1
TGCGCCAGCAGCTTGAGGGGGACAGGGGTCTTGAACACTGAAGCTTTCTTT
CASSLRGTGVLNTEAFF